Below, 16 T cell receptor beta chains from the same sample are listed, as sequenced in a study of cytomegalovirus exposure and HLA in healthy donors. The PCR made use of 60 Vbeta and 13 Jbeta primers. Repertoires were generated with immunoSEQ multiplex PCR, while TCRdb's copy carries only in-frame clones and drops some. The table records 250,000 to 350,000 clones, about nine tenths of them present only once. What was sequenced was PBMCs. The source is a man aged 40-49 years in good health and CMV-seropositive.

The chain recombines TRBV28 with TRBJ1-4; unclear D gene. CDR3 length: 15 residues. Deletions cut 2 bases from V and 0 bases from J, with 7 bases between. CDR1 and CDR2 from the germline V gene are MDHEN and SYDVKM. The CDR3: CASSLRQTTNEKLFF. CDR3 sequence (DNA): TGTGCCAGCAGTTTACGCCAGACAACTAATGAAAAACTGTTTTTT.

This clone was observed a handful of times. The CDR3 DNA follows: TGTGCCAGCAGAGGGGCTGGTGGAAACACCATATATTTT. It specifies CASRGAGGNTIYF. The chain has TRBV4-2 and TRBJ1-3; D is perhaps TRBD1 (5 bases). The CDR3 is 13 amino acids. Trimming removed 6 bases at V and 3 bases at J, with 9 bases between. Germline V gene sequence: CDR1 LGHNA, CDR2 YNFKEQ.

CDR3 region: CASSLAGVNYGYTF. CDR3 in DNA: TGTGCCAGCAGCTTAGCAGGGGTTAACTATGGCTACACCTTC. The chain combines TRBV7-2 with TRBJ1-2; D perhaps matches TRBD1 (5 bases). The germline V and J ends were trimmed by 0 bases and 1 base, with 6 bases remaining between them. The CDR3 extends over 14 amino acids. Germline V gene sequence: CDR1 SGHTA, CDR2 FQGNSA.

This rearrangement joins TRBV5-1 to TRBJ2-5, with D perhaps TRBD2 (6 bases). This CDR3 is 14 amino acids long. The V and J ends lost 0 bases and 3 bases respectively, with 9 bases between them. Germline V gene lookup returns CDR1 SGHRS and CDR2 YFSETQ. CDR3 protein: CASSLAAGKETQYF. CDR3 in DNA: TGCGCCAGCAGCTTGGCCGCGGGAAAAGAGACCCAGTACTTC.

Remarks on this clone: At one end, the junction sequence differs from germline, possibly due to a read error. The chain combines TRBV7-9 with TRBJ1-5, with D hard to call. The CDR3 covers 15 residues. Germline lookup yields CDR1 SEHNR and CDR2 FQNEAQ (reference sequence). In DNA, the CDR3 is TGTTCCAGCAGCTTAGGCGGCAGCCAAAATCAGCCCCAGCATTTT. This translates into CSSSLGGSQNQPQHF.

This chain links TRBV28 with TRBJ2-7; TRBD1 agrees at 7 bases. Trimming removed 10 bases from V and 0 bases from J; junction bases left unmatched: 6. The CDR3 covers 13 residues. Germline lookup yields CDR1 MDHEN and CDR2 SYDVKM. This CDR3 is CATRTGFSYEQYF. In nucleotides, the CDR3 is TGTGCCACCAGGACAGGTTTCTCCTACGAGCAGTACTTC.

The chain has TRBV6-5 and TRBJ1-2; D gene uncertain. Germline CDR1 MNHEY, CDR2 SVGAGI. With 6 bases removed from V and 4 bases from J, the gap between germline ends came to 9 bases. This CDR3 has 12 amino acids. The CDR3 loop reads CASSPSGYGYTF. The CDR3 DNA is TGTGCCAGCAGCCCATCGGGCTATGGCTACACCTTC.

V gene TRBV7-8 combines with J gene TRBJ2-7, with 7 bases aligning to TRBD1. The CDR3 length is 15 residues. J gave up 1 base and V 5 bases, and 8 bases lay outside the gene matches. CDR1 is SGHVS and CDR2 is FQNEAQ in the germline V gene. The CDR3 nucleotides read TGTGCCAGCAGCCCTGGCAGGGGGATGTCCTACGAGCAGTACTTC. Its translation is CASSPGRGMSYEQYF.

The chain uses TRBV5-1 and TRBJ2-3; TRBD1 matches at 7 bases. V was pared by 2 bases and J by 6 bases, with 6 bases of the junction left unmatched. This CDR3 has 14 residues. Germline loops: CDR1 SGHRS, CDR2 YFSETQ. Here the CDR3 DNA reads TGCGCCAGCAGCTTACAAGACAGGGCCGATACGCAGTATTTT. It encodes CASSLQDRADTQYF.

The gene calls are TRBV7-3 and TRBJ2-3, with 8 bases that match TRBD2. The CDR3 has 14 residues. CDR1 and CDR2 from the germline V gene are SGHTA and FQGTGA. V lost 4 bases to trimming and J lost 6 bases; unmatched junction nucleotides: 6. CDR3 DNA: TGTGCCAGCAGCTGGGGACTAGTGGGGGATACGCAGTATTTT. As protein: CASSWGLVGDTQYF.

The CDR3 sequence is CASNLGQGSSGANVLTF. As DNA, the CDR3 is TGTGCCAGCAATTTGGGACAGGGCAGCTCTGGGGCCAACGTCCTGACTTTC. This chain links TRBV5-6 with TRBJ2-6, with 9 bases identical to TRBD1. This CDR3 spans 17 amino acids. V lost 6 bases, J lost 0 bases, and 7 bases stayed unmatched. The germline V gene encodes CDR1 SGHDT and CDR2 YYEEEE.

The V gene is TRBV27, the J gene TRBJ2-1, with D maybe TRBD1 (6 bases). The CDR3 is 15 amino acids. Trimming took off 5 bases at V and 1 base at J, with 12 bases between the two ends. Germline V gene data show CDR1 as MNHEY and CDR2 as SMNVEV (reference sequence). The CDR3 region has the DNA TGTGCCAGCAGTATACTACAGGGTTCCTACAATGAGCAGTTCTTC. This translates into CASSILQGSYNEQFF.

The chain uses TRBV25-1 and TRBJ1-2; TRBD1 aligns across 8 bases. Trimming cost V 6 bases and J 6 bases; bases outside gene matches: 6. The CDR3 extends over 13 amino acids. Germline V CDR1 and CDR2: MGHDK, SYGVNS. The CDR3, as DNA: TGTGCCAGCAGGTCATCAGGGGGCGATGGCTACACCTTC. Translating gives CASRSSGGDGYTF.

V and J are TRBV4-1 and TRBJ2-7, with 8 bases fitting TRBD2. CDR3 length equals 15 residues. Germline V gene data show CDR1 as MGHRA and CDR2 as YSYEKL. The V segment lost 1 base and the J segment 2 bases; nucleotides outside the gene matches: 4. This CDR3 is CASSQGGTSAYEQYF. As DNA, the CDR3 is TGCGCCAGCAGCCAAGGCGGGACTAGTGCCTACGAGCAGTACTTC.

The chain joins TRBV27 to TRBJ2-7; D is perhaps TRBD1 (5 bases). Deletions cut 4 bases from V and 0 bases from J, with 13 bases between. The V gene's germline CDR1 is MNHEY and CDR2 SMNVEV (reference sequence). There are 15 residues in the CDR3. The CDR3 reads CASSSTVPLSYEQYF. In DNA, the CDR3 is TGTGCCAGCAGTTCGACAGTTCCCCTCTCCTACGAGCAGTACTTC.

The V and J genes are TRBV11-2 and TRBJ1-3, with D unclear. This CDR3 comprises 13 residues. Trimming took off 3 bases at V and 4 bases at J, with 7 bases between the two ends. Germline CDR1 and CDR2: SGHAT and FQNNGV. The CDR3 DNA is TGTGCCAGCAGCTTTAATATAGGAAACACCATATATTTT. Translating gives CASSFNIGNTIYF.